This section outlines one TCR beta chain sequence together with its context. This record belongs to a study of blood T cell repertoires in COVID-19. Overall study: The study drew acute and convalescent COVID-19 samples from the United States, Italy and Spain. PBMCs, B-cell-depleted T cells, or T cells provided the cDNA or gDNA that made up the material.

Methods used by the authors: It was from reference gene primer amplification that nucleated cell counts were estimated. Repertoires were generated with immunoSEQ multiplex PCR, while TCRdb's copy carries only in-frame clones and drops some. Clone size and V and J calls were adopted from that table, with D and trimming inferred from the DNA. The table records around 100,000 clones, around 83% of them present only once. The J segment lost 6 bases and the V segment lost 4 bases, leaving 10 bases of the junction unmatched. This CDR3 comprises 14 residues. From germline, CDR1 is SGDLS and CDR2 YYNGEE. The sequenced material came from peripheral blood. V gene TRBV9 combines with J gene TRBJ2-7, with 7 bases lining up with TRBD1. The source is a woman older than 75 with active or convalescent COVID-19. CDR3 sequence reads: CASSKTGTVGEQYF. The CDR3 DNA follows: TGTGCCAGCAGCAAAACCGGGACAGTGGGCGAGCAGTACTTC.